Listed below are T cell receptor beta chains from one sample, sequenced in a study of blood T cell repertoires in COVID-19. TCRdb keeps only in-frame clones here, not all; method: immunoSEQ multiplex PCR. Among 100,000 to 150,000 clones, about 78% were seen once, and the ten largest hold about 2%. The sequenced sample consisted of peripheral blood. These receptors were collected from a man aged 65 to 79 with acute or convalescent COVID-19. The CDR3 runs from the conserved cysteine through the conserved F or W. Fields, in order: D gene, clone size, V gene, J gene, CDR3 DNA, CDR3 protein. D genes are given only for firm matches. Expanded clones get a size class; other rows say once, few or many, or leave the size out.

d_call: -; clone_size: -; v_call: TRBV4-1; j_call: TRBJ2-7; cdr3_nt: TGCGCCAGCAGCCAAGGTAGGCAGGGCCCTTACGAGCAGTACTTC; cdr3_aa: CASSQGRQGPYEQYF
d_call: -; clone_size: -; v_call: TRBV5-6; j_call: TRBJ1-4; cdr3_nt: TGTGCCAGCAGCTTCGGGGGGCAAGTTGAAAAACTGTTTTTT; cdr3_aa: CASSFGGQVEKLFF
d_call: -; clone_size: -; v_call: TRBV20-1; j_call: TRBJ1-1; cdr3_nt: TGCAGTGCTGGCGGGACGGCTGAAGCTTTCTTT; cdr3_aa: CSAGGTAEAFF
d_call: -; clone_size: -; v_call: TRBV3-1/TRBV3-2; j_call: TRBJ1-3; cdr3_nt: TGTGCCAGCAGCCAAGCCATCCAGGGCTCTGGAAACACCATATATTTT; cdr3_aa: CASSQAIQGSGNTIYF
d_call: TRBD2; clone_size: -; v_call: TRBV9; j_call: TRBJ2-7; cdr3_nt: TGTGCCAGCAGCGTAGGACTAGCGGGCTACGAGCAGTACTTC; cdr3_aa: CASSVGLAGYEQYF
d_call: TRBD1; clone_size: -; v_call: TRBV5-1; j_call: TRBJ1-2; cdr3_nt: TGCGCCAGCAGCTTGCCAGGGACAGCTAAGAAAGGCTACACCTTC; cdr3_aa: CASSLPGTAKKGYTF
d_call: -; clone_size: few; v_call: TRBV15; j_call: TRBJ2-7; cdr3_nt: TGTGCCACCAGCATCGGTGAGCTAGCGCCGGCCTACGAGCAGTACTTC; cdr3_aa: CATSIGELAPAYEQYF
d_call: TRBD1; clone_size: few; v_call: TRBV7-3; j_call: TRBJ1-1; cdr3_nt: TGTGCCAGCAGCCCCGACAGGGACACTGAAGCTTTCTTT; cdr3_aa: CASSPDRDTEAFF
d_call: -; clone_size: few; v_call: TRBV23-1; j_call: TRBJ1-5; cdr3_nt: TGCGCCAGCAGTCAACCCGAGGCGGGGCGTAAAGGCAATCAGCCCCAGCATTTT; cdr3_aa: CASSQPEAGRKGNQPQHF
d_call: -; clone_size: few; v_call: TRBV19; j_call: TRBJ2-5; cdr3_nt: TGTGCCAGTAGTTCTCTCCGACAGGCCCACCAAGAGACCCAGTACTTC; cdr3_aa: CASSSLRQAHQETQYF
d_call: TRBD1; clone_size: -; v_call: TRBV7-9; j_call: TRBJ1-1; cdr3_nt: TGTGCCAGCAGCCAGATGGACAGGCGGGCTTTCTTT; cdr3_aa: CASSQMDRRAFF
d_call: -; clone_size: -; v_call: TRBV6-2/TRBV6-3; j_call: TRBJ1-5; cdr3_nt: TGTGCCAGCAGCCCCATCCGGGACTGGCAGCCCCAGCATTTT; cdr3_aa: CASSPIRDWQPQHF
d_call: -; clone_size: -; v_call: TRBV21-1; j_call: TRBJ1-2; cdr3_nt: TGTGCCAGCAGCAAAGCCCCCCGGGACAGCCATCAGTTTCACTATGGCTACACCTTC; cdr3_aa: CASSKAPRDSHQFHYGYTF
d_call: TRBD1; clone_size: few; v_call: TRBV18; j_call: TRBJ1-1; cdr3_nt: TGTGCCAGTAGTGACACAGGGGGCGGTGAAGCTTTCTTT; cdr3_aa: CASSDTGGGEAFF
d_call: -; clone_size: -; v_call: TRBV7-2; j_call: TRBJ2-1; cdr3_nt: TGTGCCAGCAGCTTGTTAGGGGCGAACTCCTACAATGAGCAGTTCTTC; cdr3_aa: CASSLLGANSYNEQFF
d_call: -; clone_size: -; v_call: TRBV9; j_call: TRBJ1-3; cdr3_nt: TGTGCCAGCAGCGTAGCTCCTACTGAGAGCTCTGGAAACACCATATATTTT; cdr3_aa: CASSVAPTESSGNTIYF
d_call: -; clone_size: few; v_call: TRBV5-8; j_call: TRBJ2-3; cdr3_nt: TGTGCCAGCAGGCCCGACAGCCCATCCACAGATACGCAGTATTTT; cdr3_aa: CASRPDSPSTDTQYF
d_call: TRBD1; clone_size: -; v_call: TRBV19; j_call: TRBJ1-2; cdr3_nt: TGTGCCAGTAGTATGAGGGGGCCGGCTGGCTACACCTTC; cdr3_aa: CASSMRGPAGYTF
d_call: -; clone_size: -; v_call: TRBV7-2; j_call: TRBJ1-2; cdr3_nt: TGTGCCAGCAGCAGAGGGACAAACGCCGGCTATGGCTACACCTTC; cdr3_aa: CASSRGTNAGYGYTF
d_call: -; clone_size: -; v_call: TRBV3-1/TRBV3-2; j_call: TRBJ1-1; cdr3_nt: TGTGCCAGCAGCCAAAAAGCTAACACTGAAGCTTTCTTT; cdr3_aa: CASSQKANTEAFF
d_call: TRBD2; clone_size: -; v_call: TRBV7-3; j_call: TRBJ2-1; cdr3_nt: TGTGCCAGCAGCTTAATTAGCGGGGGTAACAATGAGCAGTTCTTC; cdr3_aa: CASSLISGGNNEQFF
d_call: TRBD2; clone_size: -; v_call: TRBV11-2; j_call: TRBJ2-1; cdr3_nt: TGTGCCAGCAGCTTAAGCGGGGGGGCATCGGTTGAGCAGTTCTTC; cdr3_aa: CASSLSGGASVEQFF
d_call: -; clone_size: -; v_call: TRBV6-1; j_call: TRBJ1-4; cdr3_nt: TGTGCCAGCAGTGAAGCGAGGGGAGGGGAAAAACTGTTTTTT; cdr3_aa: CASSEARGGEKLFF
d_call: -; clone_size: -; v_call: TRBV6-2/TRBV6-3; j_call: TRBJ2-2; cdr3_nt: TGTGCCAGCAGTTTGCGCTCCGGGGAGCTGTTTTTT; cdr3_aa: CASSLRSGELFF
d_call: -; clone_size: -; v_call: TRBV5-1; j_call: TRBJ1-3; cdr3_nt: TGCGCCAGCAGCTTGGGTGTAGAATCTGGAAACACCATATATTTT; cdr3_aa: CASSLGVESGNTIYF
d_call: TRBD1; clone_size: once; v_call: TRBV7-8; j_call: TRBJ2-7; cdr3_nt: TGTGCCAGCAGCTTAGTAGGCACAGGGGGAGGGTACTTC; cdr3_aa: CASSLVGTGGGYF
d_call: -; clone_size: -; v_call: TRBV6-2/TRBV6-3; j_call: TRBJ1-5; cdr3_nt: TGTGCCAGCAGTTACTCGATGGCTAGACCTCAGCCTGATCAGCCCCAGCATTTT; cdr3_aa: CASSYSMARPQPDQPQHF
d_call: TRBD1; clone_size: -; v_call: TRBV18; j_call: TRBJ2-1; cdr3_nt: TGTGCCAGCCGAAGGAGACAGGGGGAGGAAAACAATGAGCAGTTCTTC; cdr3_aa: CASRRRQGEENNEQFF
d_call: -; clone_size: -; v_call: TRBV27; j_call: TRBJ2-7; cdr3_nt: TGTGCCAGCAGTTTGGGGCTTTTGGGCTCCTACGAGCAGTACTTC; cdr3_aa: CASSLGLLGSYEQYF
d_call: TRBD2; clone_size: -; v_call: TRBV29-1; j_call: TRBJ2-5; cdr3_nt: TGCAGCGCCGGGCTAGCGGGAGAGGAGACCCAGTACTTC; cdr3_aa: CSAGLAGEETQYF
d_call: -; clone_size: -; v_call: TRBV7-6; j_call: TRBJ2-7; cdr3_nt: TGTGCCAGCAGCTTAGGGGCAGGGGATTCCTACGAGCAGTACTTC; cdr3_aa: CASSLGAGDSYEQYF
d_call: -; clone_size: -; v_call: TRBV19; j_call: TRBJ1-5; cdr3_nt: TGTGCCAGTAGTATAGTGGCAGGCCTGAGCAATCAGCCCCAGCATTTT; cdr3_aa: CASSIVAGLSNQPQHF
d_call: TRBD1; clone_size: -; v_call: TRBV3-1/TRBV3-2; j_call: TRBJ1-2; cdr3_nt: TGTGCCAGCAGCCAAGATTGGCGGGGCAGAGACAGGGGCGGCTACACCTTC; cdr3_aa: CASSQDWRGRDRGGYTF
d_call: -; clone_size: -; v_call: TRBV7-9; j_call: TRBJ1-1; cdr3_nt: TGTGCCAGCAGCCGAGACAGGAACACTGAAGCTTTCTTT; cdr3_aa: CASSRDRNTEAFF
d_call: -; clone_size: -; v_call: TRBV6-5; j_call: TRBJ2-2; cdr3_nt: TGTGCCAGCAGTTTTGAGGGGGCGAACACCGGGGAGCTGTTTTTT; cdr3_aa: CASSFEGANTGELFF
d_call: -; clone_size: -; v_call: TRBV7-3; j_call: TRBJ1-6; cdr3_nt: TGTGCCAGCAGCTCCCAGGGTTTTGGATATAATTCACCCCTCCACTTT; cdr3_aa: CASSSQGFGYNSPLHF
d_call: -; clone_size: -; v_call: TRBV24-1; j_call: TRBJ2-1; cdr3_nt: TGTGCCACCAGTGACCCCGACAGGTCCCTCTACAATGAGCAGTTCTTC; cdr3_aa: CATSDPDRSLYNEQFF
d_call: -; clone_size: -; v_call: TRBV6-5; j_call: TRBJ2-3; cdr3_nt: TGTGCCAGCAGCCGGAGCACAGATACGCAGTATTTT; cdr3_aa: CASSRSTDTQYF
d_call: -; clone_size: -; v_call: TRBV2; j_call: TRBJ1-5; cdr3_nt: TGTGCCAGCAAAACAGGGTACTCCGGGCCCCAGCATTTT; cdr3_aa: CASKTGYSGPQHF
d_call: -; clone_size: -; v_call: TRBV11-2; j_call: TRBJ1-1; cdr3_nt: TGTGCCAGCAGCTCGACAGGTTACAACACTGAAGCTTTCTTT; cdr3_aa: CASSSTGYNTEAFF
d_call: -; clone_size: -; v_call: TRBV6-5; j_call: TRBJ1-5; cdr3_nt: TGTGCCAGCAGCTCAGGATGGGGCAACGGTCAGCCCCAGCATTTT; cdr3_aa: CASSSGWGNGQPQHF
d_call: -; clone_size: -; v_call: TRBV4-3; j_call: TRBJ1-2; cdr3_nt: TGCGCCAGCAGCCCCCATGGAGGGGACCCACTGGGTGGCTACACCTTC; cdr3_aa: CASSPHGGDPLGGYTF
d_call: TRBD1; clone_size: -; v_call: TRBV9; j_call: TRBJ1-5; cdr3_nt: TGTGCCAGCAGCCCGGGGGGACAGGGGTATCAGCCCCAGCATTTT; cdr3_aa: CASSPGGQGYQPQHF
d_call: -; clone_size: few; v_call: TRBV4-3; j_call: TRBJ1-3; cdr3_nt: TGCGCCAGCAGCCAAGATTACAGGGTGGACACCATATATTTT; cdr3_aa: CASSQDYRVDTIYF
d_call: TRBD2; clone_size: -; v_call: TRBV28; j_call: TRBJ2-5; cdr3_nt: TGTGCCAGCACGGGGGGAGTGGAGACCCAGTACTTC; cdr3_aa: CASTGGVETQYF
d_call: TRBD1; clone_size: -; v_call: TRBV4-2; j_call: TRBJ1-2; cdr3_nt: TGTGCCAGCAGCCAGGGACAGGAGTACTATGGCTACACCTTC; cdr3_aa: CASSQGQEYYGYTF
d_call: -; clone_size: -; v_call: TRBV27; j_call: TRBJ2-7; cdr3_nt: TGTGCCAGCAGTTTAAGAGGGTCCCGTTACGAGCAGTACTTC; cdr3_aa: CASSLRGSRYEQYF
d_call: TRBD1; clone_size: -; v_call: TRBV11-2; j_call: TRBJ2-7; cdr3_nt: TGTGCCAGCAGCTTAGGCCAGGGGGCGAGTCTTAACTACGAGCAGTACTTC; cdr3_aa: CASSLGQGASLNYEQYF
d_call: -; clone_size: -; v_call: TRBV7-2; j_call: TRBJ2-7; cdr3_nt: TGTGCCAGCAGCACTGGACAGTCCTACGAGCAGTACTTC; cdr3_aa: CASSTGQSYEQYF